This TCR beta chain comes out of a study of cytomegalovirus exposure and HLA in healthy donors. Across the whole study: Previous work identified 90 million to 130 million unique TCR beta sequences from 150 million to 200 million T cells.

60 Vbeta and 13 Jbeta primers were used in PCR. Produced via immunoSEQ multiplex PCR; TCRdb's table is partial and in-frame only. Of about 170,000 clones in the sample, around 83% were seen once. This clone was recorded once. The CDR3 is 16 residues long. Per germline, CDR1 SGHNT and CDR2 YENEEA. The ends lost 3 bases at V and 6 bases at J; junction bases unmatched: 9. Material: PBMCs. The TCR comes from a man aged 25-45 years in good health and CMV-seropositive. V and J are TRBV11-3 and TRBJ2-2; 8 bases map to TRBD2. The CDR3 spells CASSFKGLGVAGELFF. CDR3 sequence (DNA): TGTGCCAGCAGCTTTAAGGGACTAGGAGTTGCCGGGGAGCTGTTTTTT. The complete variable domain, with remaining parts taken from reference TRBV11-3 and TRBJ2-2, reads EAGVVQSPRYKIIEKKQPVAFWCNPISGHNTLYWYLQNLGQGPELLIRYENEEAVDDSQLPKDRFSAERLKGVDSTLKIQPAELGDSAVYLCASSFKGLGVAGELFFGEGSRLTVL.